The source of this T cell receptor (beta chain) is a study of breast tumors, draining lymph nodes, adjacent tissues. Study-level findings and limits: Compared with basal-like, luminal-like tumors shared significantly more repertoire with nontumor tissue. The data were judged consistent with most tumor T cells coming from lymph node and expanding in tumor.

The lymph nodes were axillary draining lymph nodes from breast cancer patients. The length of the CDR3 is 10 residues. V lost 7 bases and J 5 bases, leaving 6 bases between the germline ends. From germline, CDR1 is MNHNS and CDR2 SASEGT. This clonotype occurred many times. Its specificity is not known. Using its own MiXCR run on the multiplex PCR reads, TCRdb lists one record per CDR3 protein. Of about 230,000 distinct CDR3 sequences in the sample, approximately 30% are singletons; the top ten hold more than 1.3%. The sequencing input was axillary lymph node tissue. V and J are TRBV6-1 and TRBJ2-7; possible D gene TRBD1, 5 bases. The receptor's source is a female donor with breast cancer. Some clones in this sample may be carry-over from other donors' samples. This chain's CDR3 is CASTGNEQYF. CDR3 bases: TGTGCCAGCACAGGGAACGAGCAGTACTTC.